This T cell receptor (beta chain) derives from a study of neurological immune-mediated disorders. Overall study results and limits: Multiple sclerosis was found to have the least TCR clonal expansion, below healthy controls, and HTLV-1-associated myelopathy the most. None of the CDR3 amino acid sequences of expanded clones were shared across subjects, and this suggested private repertoires in all groups.

Synthesis of cDNA was performed by 5'RACE using 10-nucleotide random UMIs. TCRdb analysed the 5' RACE reads with MiXCR anew, one entry per CDR3 protein. The sample carries approximately 18,000 distinct CDR3 sequences, approximately 3.7% recorded once. This clonotype was counted ten times or more. No antigen is known for it. Losses at the gene ends were 6 bases for V and 3 bases for J; bases not matched to a gene: 5. The CDR3 is made up of 15 amino acids. Germline-derived CDR1 and CDR2 are KGHDR and SFDVKD. The chain is built from TRBV24-1 and TRBJ2-2; 8 bases are shared with TRBD2. The receptor was derived from a woman aged 40 to 49 in good health. Source material: CD8+ T cells from blood. CDR3 sequence: CATSPMTSDTGELFF. The CDR3 DNA reads as TGTGCCACCAGTCCAATGACTAGCGACACCGGGGAGCTGTTTTTT.